The 23 T cell receptor beta chains listed next were all sequenced from one sample in a study of CD8+ T cells in alopecia areata. RNA was isolated and reverse transcribed to cDNA, the sequencing template. Profiling relied on immunoSEQ multiplex PCR, and the TCRdb table lists in-frame clones only, not all of them. Found here are over 200,000 clones, 50% to 65% of them singletons; the top ten hold less than 0.6%. This material consisted of CD4+ T cells sorted from blood, taken at week 0. The receptors shown here come from a human donor with alopecia areata.

The chain joins TRBV6-5 to TRBJ1-1; D not resolved. This CDR3 contains 12 residues. In germline, CDR1 is MNHEY, CDR2 SVGAGI. V was trimmed by 2 bases and J by 4 bases, leaving 5 bases between them. CDR3 sequence reads: CASSYEGTEAFF. The CDR3 nucleotides are TGTGCCAGCAGTTACGAGGGCACTGAAGCTTTCTTT.

This sequence joins TRBV5-1 and TRBJ2-3; D ambiguous. This CDR3 has 12 amino acids. Germline loops: CDR1 SGHRS, CDR2 YFSETQ. The germline V and J ends were trimmed by 1 base and 7 bases, with 7 bases remaining between them. The CDR3 DNA is TGCGCCAGCAGCTTGAAGGGTAATACGCAGTATTTT. It encodes CASSLKGNTQYF.

The J gene is TRBJ1-6, the V gene TRBV2, with a tentative D call TRBD1 (6 bases). The CDR3 sequence is 15 residues long. V lost 2 bases to trimming and J lost 7 bases, with 12 bases between them. Germline V gene sequence: CDR1 SNHLY, CDR2 FYNNEI. In DNA form, the CDR3 reads TGTGCCAGCAGTGAATCCGGACAGCCAAATTCACCCCTCCACTTT. This translates into CASSESGQPNSPLHF.

V and J are TRBV6-5 and TRBJ2-3; D remains unclear. Germline CDR1 MNHEY, CDR2 SVGAGI. V dropped 5 bases and J dropped 0 bases, with 9 bases sitting between them. This CDR3 is built from 14 residues. The CDR3 nucleotides are TGTGCCAGCAGTCAAATTGCTAGCACAGATACGCAGTATTTT. Residues: CASSQIASTDTQYF.

V gene TRBV5-6 combines with J gene TRBJ1-1; weak D call: TRBD1 (6 bases). The ends were cut back, 3 bases at V and 5 bases at J, with 14 bases in the middle. The germline gives CDR1 SGHDT, CDR2 YYEEEE. The CDR3 has 14 amino acids. CDR3 loop: CASSSTGSWTEAFF. CDR3 nucleotides: TGTGCCAGCAGCTCTACAGGGAGTTGGACTGAAGCTTTCTTT.

The J gene is TRBJ1-3, the V gene TRBV30; D uncertain. The V and J ends lost 0 bases and 0 bases respectively, with 9 bases between them. Looked up from germline, CDR1 is GTSNPN and CDR2 is SVGIG (reference sequence). There are 15 residues in the CDR3. The CDR3 DNA follows: TGTGCCTGGAGTGTTATCGGACTCTCTGGAAACACCATATATTTT. Amino acid sequence: CAWSVIGLSGNTIYF. Drawing the rest from reference TRBV30 and TRBJ1-3, the complete variable domain is SQTIHQWPATLVQPVGSPLSLECTVEGTSNPNLYWYRQAAGRGLQLLFYSVGIGQISSEVPQNLSASRPQDRQFILSSKKLLLSDSGFYLCAWSVIGLSGNTIYFGEGSWLTVV.

Comment on this clone: The sample contains more than one DNA sequence encoding this CDR3. The V gene is TRBV7-9, the J gene TRBJ1-1; D not certain. Trimming took off 1 base at V and 3 bases at J, with 6 bases between the two ends. The CDR3 totals 13 residues. The germline V gene encodes CDR1 SEHNR and CDR2 FQNEAQ (reference sequence). The CDR3 region is CASSLDRDTEAFF. In nucleotides, the CDR3 is TGTGCCAGCAGCTTAGACAGAGACACTGAAGCTTTCTTT. The full variable domain, with the rest looked up from reference TRBV7-9 and TRBJ1-1, is DTGVSQNPRHKITKRGQNVTFRCDPISEHNRLYWYRQTLGQGPEFLTYFQNEAQLEKSRLLSDRFSAERPKGSFSTLEIQRTEQGDSAMYLCASSLDRDTEAFFGQGTRLTVV.

V gene TRBV5-1 combines with J gene TRBJ1-2; tentatively, D is TRBD1 (6 bases). There are 13 residues in the CDR3. Deletions cut 0 bases from V and 6 bases from J, with 9 bases between. CDR1 and CDR2 (germline): SGHRS, YFSETQ. CDR3 in DNA: TGCGCCAGCAGCTTGGCATCAGGGGATGGCTACACCTTC. It translates to CASSLASGDGYTF.

This clone was detected only once. V and J are TRBV7-2 and TRBJ1-6, with TRBD1 matching 7 bases. With V trimmed by 4 bases and J by 0 bases, 6 bases remained unmatched. The CDR3 is 17 residues long. Germline V gene data show CDR1 as SGHTA and CDR2 as FQGNSA. The CDR3 spells CASSSATGSSYNSPLHF. CDR3 nucleotides: TGTGCCAGCAGCTCGGCGACAGGGAGCTCCTATAATTCACCCCTCCACTTT. The variable domain in full, with the rest retrieved from reference TRBV7-2 and TRBJ1-6, is GAGVSQSPSNKVTEKGKDVELRCDPISGHTALYWYRQSLGQGLEFLIYFQGNSAPDKSGLPSDRFSAERTGGSVSTLTIQRTQQEDSAVYLCASSSATGSSYNSPLHFGNGTRLTVT.

As concerns this clone: Distinct nucleotide sequences in the sample also encode this CDR3. The chain combines TRBV5-1 with TRBJ1-5; D gene unclear. V shed 0 bases and J shed 2 bases, with 3 bases lying between them. CDR1 is SGHRS, CDR2 YFSETQ, per germline. The CDR3 is 13 amino acids. The CDR3 DNA reads as TGCGCCAGCAGCTTGGATGGCAATCAGCCCCAGCATTTT. Its translation is CASSLDGNQPQHF.

This chain connects TRBV7-9 to TRBJ2-1; tentatively, D is TRBD1 or TRBD2 (5 bases each). Germline lookup yields CDR1 SEHNR and CDR2 FQNEAQ (reference sequence). Deletions cut 5 bases from V and 10 bases from J, with 15 bases between. The CDR3 length is 13 residues. DNA for the CDR3: TGTGCCAGCAGCGAAGATGGGGGTAGCGAGCAGTTCTTC. Amino acid sequence: CASSEDGGSEQFF. Based on the CDR3 plus reference TRBV7-9 and TRBJ2-1, the full variable domain is DTGVSQNPRHKITKRGQNVTFRCDPISEHNRLYWYRQTLGQGPEFLTYFQNEAQLEKSRLLSDRFSAERPKGSFSTLEIQRTEQGDSAMYLCASSEDGGSEQFFGPGTRLTVL.

This chain connects TRBV27 to TRBJ1-5; TRBD1 might be the D (5 bases). Germline V CDR1 and CDR2: MNHEY, SMNVEV (reference sequence). The CDR3 has 15 amino acids. Trimming left V 3 bases short and J 5 bases short, with 14 bases between. The CDR3 spells CASSFSGTGDQPQHF. The CDR3 region has the DNA TGTGCCAGCAGTTTCTCTGGGACTGGGGATCAGCCCCAGCATTTT.

This clone was seen a handful of times. The CDR3 DNA sequence: TGTGCCACCAGCACAAACTTCGGACTAGCGGGAGTTAAGGAGCAGTTCTTC. Translated: CATSTNFGLAGVKEQFF. The gene calls are TRBV15 and TRBJ2-1; 13 nucleotides agree with TRBD2. The CDR3 sequence is 17 residues long. The V gene end was trimmed by 4 bases and the J gene end by 10 bases; junction bases not matched to a gene: 13. The germline V gene has CDR1 LNHNV and CDR2 YYDKDF (reference sequence).

The rearrangement joins TRBV2 to TRBJ1-2; weak D call: TRBD1 (5 bases). Looked up from germline, CDR1 is SNHLY and CDR2 is FYNNEI. This CDR3 is 15 amino acids long. Trimming pared 5 bases from V and 8 bases from J, leaving 21 bases between. CDR3 bases: TGTGCCAGCAGTCCGCAGGGAGCGGCGACCTGGGGCTACACCTTC. Encoded protein: CASSPQGAATWGYTF.

The rearrangement links TRBV5-1 to TRBJ2-1; 13 bases line up with TRBD2. V shed 7 bases and J 7 bases; nucleotides not matched to a gene: 8. Looked up from germline, CDR1 is SGHRS and CDR2 is YFSETQ. The CDR3 spans 15 residues. The CDR3 protein is CASQPATSGRNEQFF. The DNA for the CDR3 is TGCGCCAGCCAACCCGCGACTAGCGGGAGGAATGAGCAGTTCTTC.

The V call is TRBV5-1, the J call TRBJ2-5, with unresolved D. The CDR3 is 16 amino acids. Germline V gives CDR1 SGHRS, CDR2 YFSETQ. Deletions cut 4 bases from V and 3 bases from J, with 19 bases between. The chain's CDR3 is CASSAGRKALEETQYF. CDR3 sequence (DNA): TGCGCCAGCAGCGCCGGGCGCAAGGCCCTAGAAGAGACCCAGTACTTC.

The CDR3 protein is CASSFGDIRNTGELFF. The CDR3 region has the DNA TGTGCCAGCAGTTTTGGGGACATTAGGAACACCGGGGAGCTGTTTTTT. The chain has TRBV6-6 and TRBJ2-2; possibly TRBD1 for D (6 bases). V was trimmed by 4 bases and J by 1 base, leaving 13 bases between them. Germline V gene sequence: CDR1 MNHNY, CDR2 SVGAGI (reference sequence). This CDR3 has 16 amino acids.

The chain recombines TRBV30 with TRBJ1-3, with D uncertain. The CDR3 is 13 amino acids. V lost 6 bases and J lost 2, with 11 bases in between. CDR1 and CDR2 (germline): GTSNPN, SVGIG (reference sequence). CDR3 protein: CACAKRAGNTIYF. CDR3 nucleotide sequence: TGTGCCTGTGCGAAAAGAGCTGGAAACACCATATATTTT.

J is TRBJ2-7 and V is TRBV29-1; D remains ambiguous. CDR3 length equals 16 residues. CDR1 and CDR2 from the germline V gene are SQVTM and ANQGSEA. V was cut by 5 bases and J by 3 bases, with 23 bases left in between. CDR3 coding DNA: TGCAGCGTTACCGAACTCGGCAGGCGGAGTCTCTACGAGCAGTACTTC. Amino acid sequence: CSVTELGRRSLYEQYF.

The rearrangement links TRBV4-1 to TRBJ2-7, with 7 bases that match TRBD2. The V segment lost 1 base and the J segment 0 bases; nucleotides outside the gene matches: 9. CDR1 and CDR2 from the germline V gene are MGHRA and YSYEKL. The CDR3 is 17 residues long. CDR3 loop: CASSQGEWRGSSYEQYF. In DNA form, the CDR3 reads TGCGCCAGCAGCCAAGGGGAATGGCGCGGGAGCTCCTACGAGCAGTACTTC.

Details on this clone: Other DNA sequences in this specimen translate into the identical CDR3. The chain joins TRBV29-1 to TRBJ1-1; unclear D gene. Germline CDR1 is SQVTM and CDR2 is ANQGSEA. The V gene lost 4 bases and the J gene lost 0 bases, with 9 bases spanning the gap. CDR3 length: 13 amino acids. Written as DNA, the CDR3 is TGCAGCGTTGGCGGTCGGATGAACACTGAAGCTTTCTTT. Amino acids: CSVGGRMNTEAFF.

The J gene is TRBJ2-5, the V gene TRBV5-1; TRBD2 aligns across 7 bases. The germline V gene has CDR1 SGHRS and CDR2 YFSETQ. The CDR3 has 16 amino acids. V was pared by 0 bases and J by 0 bases, with 5 bases of the junction left unmatched. The DNA for the CDR3 is TGCGCCAGCAGCTTGGGTGTCCTAGCGGACCAAGAGACCCAGTACTTC. It is translated as CASSLGVLADQETQYF.

This rearrangement joins TRBV5-1 to TRBJ2-2; no clear D. V lost 0 bases to trimming and J lost 2 bases, with 8 bases between them. The CDR3 runs 15 residues. The germline V gene has CDR1 SGHRS and CDR2 YFSETQ. This CDR3 reads CASSLDSFNTGELFF. The CDR3 nucleotides are TGCGCCAGCAGCTTGGACAGTTTTAACACCGGGGAGCTGTTTTTT.